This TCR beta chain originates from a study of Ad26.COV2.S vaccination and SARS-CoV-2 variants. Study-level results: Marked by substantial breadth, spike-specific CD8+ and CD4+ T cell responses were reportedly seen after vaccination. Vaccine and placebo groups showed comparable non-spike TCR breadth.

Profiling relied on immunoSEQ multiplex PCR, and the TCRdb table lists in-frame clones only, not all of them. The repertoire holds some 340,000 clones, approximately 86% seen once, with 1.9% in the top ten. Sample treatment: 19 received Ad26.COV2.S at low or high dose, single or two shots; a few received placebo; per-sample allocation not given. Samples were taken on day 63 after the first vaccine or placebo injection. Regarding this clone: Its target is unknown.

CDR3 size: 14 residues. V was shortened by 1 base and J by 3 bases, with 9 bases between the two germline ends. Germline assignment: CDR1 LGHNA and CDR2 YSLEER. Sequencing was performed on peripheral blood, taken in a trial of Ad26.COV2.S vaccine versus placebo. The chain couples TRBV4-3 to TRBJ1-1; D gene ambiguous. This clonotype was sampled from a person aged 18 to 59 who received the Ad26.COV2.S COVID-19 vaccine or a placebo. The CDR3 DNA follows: TGCGCCAGCAGCCAAGGAGGGTCGGACACTGAAGCTTTCTTT. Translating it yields CASSQGGSDTEAFF.